This T cell receptor (beta chain) came from a study of regulatory T cells in long-lasting Graves disease. Time point of the sample: persistent/refractory GD, antithyroid drugs over 5 years with positive TRAb. RNA from PBMCs was the source of the TCR library. Graves' disease diagnosis was established per American Thyroid Association guidelines. Researchers made TCR beta libraries by using iRepertoire HTBI primers and running Arm-PCR on CDR3 regions. MiXCR, applied by TCRdb to the multiplex PCR reads, yields one record per CDR3 protein. This sample has about 470,000 distinct CDR3 sequences, with less than 25% found just once. Germline lookup yields CDR1 MNHNS and CDR2 SASEGT. CDR3 size: 14 residues. Losses at the gene ends were 3 bases for V and 3 bases for J; bases not matched to a gene: 4. This clonotype was observed a few times.

The sequenced sample was peripheral blood mononuclear cells (PBMCs), obtained when the disease was refractory, from a patient treated with antithyroid drugs. The clonotype was recovered from a female donor with Graves disease. V and J are TRBV6-1 and TRBJ1-2; 7 bases map to TRBD1. CDR3 in amino acids: CASSDTGAHYGYTF. The CDR3 region has the DNA TGTGCCAGCAGTGATACAGGGGCCCACTATGGCTACACCTTC.